What follows are 27 T cell receptor beta chains derived from one specimen sequenced in a study of T cells in Graves' hyperthyroidism and ophthalmopathy. The TCR beta CDR3 regions underwent amplification using RNA transcripts as the source. TCR CDR3 regions were first amplified by RT-PCR with HTBI primers. TCRdb reanalysed the multiplex PCR reads using MiXCR and keeps one entry per CDR3 protein. The sample carries 600,000 to 700,000 distinct CDR3 sequences, approximately 42% recorded once. Sequencing used peripheral blood or thyroid tissue (not recorded which). These receptors originate from an adult man with Graves' disease, either hyperthyroidism or ophthalmopathy (not recorded which).

A remark on this clonotype: A much larger clone lies a single base off, so this may be a read error. V is TRBV7-9 and J is TRBJ1-1; D remains ambiguous. The germline V and J ends were trimmed by 4 bases and 5 bases, with 11 bases remaining between them. The CDR3 loop spans 13 amino acids. CDR1 is SEHNR, CDR2 FQNEAQ, per germline (reference sequence). CDR3 in amino acids: CASSSEQLTEAFF. Written as DNA, the CDR3 is TGTGCCAGCAGCTCGGAACAGTTGACTGAAGCTTTCTTT. The entire variable domain, with the rest obtained from reference TRBV7-9 and TRBJ1-1, is as follows: DTGVSQNPRHKITKRGQNVTFRCDPISEHNRLYWYRQTLGQGPEFLTYFQNEAQLEKSRLLSDRFSAERPKGSFSTLEIQRTEQGDSAMYLCASSSEQLTEAFFGQGTRLTVV.

In regard to this clonotype: The junction and the germline gene differ at one end; a read error may be behind it. The V and J genes are TRBV9 and TRBJ1-4, with D tentatively TRBD1 (6 bases). CDR3 length: 8 residues. Germline V lookup: CDR1 SGDLS, CDR2 YYNGEE. CDR3 residues: CASSVTGF. DNA for the CDR3: TGTGCCAGCAGCGTCACAGGGTTT.

The V gene is TRBV2, the J gene TRBJ1-2; no definite D call. This CDR3 contains 15 residues. Germline CDR1 is SNHLY and CDR2 is FYNNEI. V was shortened by 6 bases and J by 5 bases, with 19 bases between the two germline ends. CDR3 DNA sequence: TGTGCCAGCAGCCAAGATCAAAACCCCCTATATGGCTACACCTTC. Protein sequence: CASSQDQNPLYGYTF.

The table lists this clonotype with a few counts. The CDR3 reads CSARDRLAGGPHEQYF. The CDR3 nucleotides read TGCAGTGCTAGAGATCGACTAGCGGGAGGGCCCCACGAGCAGTACTTC. The J gene is TRBJ2-7, the V gene TRBV20-1, with 14 bases aligning to TRBD2. The junction had 6 bases not matched to a gene; V was cut back by 0 bases and J by 5 bases. Per germline, CDR1 DFQATT and CDR2 SNEGSKA (reference sequence). The CDR3 has 16 amino acids.

The J gene is TRBJ1-2, the V gene TRBV7-2, with D possibly TRBD1 on 6 matching bases. V gave up 0 bases and J gave up 4 bases, with 24 bases separating them. This CDR3 has 19 residues. The V gene's germline CDR1 is SGHTA and CDR2 FQGNSA. This CDR3 is CASSLAMIRQGRGGYGYTF. The CDR3, as DNA: TGTGCCAGCAGCTTAGCGATGATACGTCAGGGGCGCGGAGGCTATGGCTACACCTTC.

About this clonotype: Just one base apart from a much larger clone, this may be a read error. The rearrangement links TRBV24-1 to TRBJ2-2, with unresolved D. CDR3 size: 14 residues. CDR1 and CDR2 from the germline V gene are KGHDR and SFDVKD. CDR3: CATGDWQATGELFF. DNA for the CDR3: TGTGCCACCGGTGATTGGCAGGCAACCGGGGAGCTGTTTTTT.

Note on this clonotype: This may stem from a read error, because a much larger clone lies one nucleotide away. The gene calls are TRBV4-1 and TRBJ1-4; D is uncertain. CDR1 is MGHRA, CDR2 YSYEKL, per germline. This CDR3 is 14 amino acids long. The CDR3 protein is CASSPRPRSEKLFF. CDR3 DNA: TGTGCCAGCAGCCCCCGTCCCAGGAGCGAAAAACTGTTTTTT.

This sequence joins TRBV30 and TRBJ2-7; tentative D call: TRBD2 (5 bases). The CDR3 is made up of 16 amino acids. Trimming took off 0 bases at V and 2 bases at J, with 17 bases between the two ends. Germline assignment: CDR1 GTSNPN and CDR2 SVGIG (reference sequence). CDR3 nucleotide sequence: TGTGCCTGGAGTGTAATTGCGGGTCCTGCCGCCTACGAGCAGTACTTC. It is translated as CAWSVIAGPAAYEQYF.

The table lists this clonotype with many counts. The chain carries TRBV14 and TRBJ1-1, with 7 bases identical to TRBD1. Germline V lookup: CDR1 SGHDN, CDR2 FVKESK. V lost 4 bases to trimming and J lost 8 bases; unmatched junction nucleotides: 4. The CDR3 consists of 12 residues. The CDR3 sequence is CASSRQGLEAFF. The CDR3 coding sequence is TGTGCCAGCAGCCGACAGGGACTCGAAGCTTTCTTT. Looking up the rest from reference TRBV14 and TRBJ1-1 gives the full variable domain: EAGVTQFPSHSVIEKGQTVTLRCDPISGHDNLYWYRRVMGKEIKFLLHFVKESKQDESGMPNNRFLAERTGGTYSTLKVQPAELEDSGVYFCASSRQGLEAFFGQGTRLTVV.

Notes on this clonotype: Possible read error: a much larger clone is one base away. The chain has TRBV25-1 and TRBJ2-7, with 10 bases matching TRBD1. Germline loops: CDR1 MGHDK, CDR2 SYGVNS. The CDR3 loop spans 15 amino acids. J gave up 5 bases and V 4 bases, and 8 bases lay outside the gene matches. CDR3 in DNA: TGTGCCAGCAGTGGTATGAGACAGGGGGCGGACGAGCAGTACTTC. Amino acid sequence: CASSGMRQGADEQYF.

Of note for this clonotype: A clone one base away is much larger, so this may be a read error. The genes are TRBV29-1 and TRBJ1-2; TRBD1 matches at 7 bases. J was trimmed by 3 bases and V by 8 bases; bases with no gene match: 3. There are 11 residues in the CDR3. The germline V gene encodes CDR1 SQVTM and CDR2 ANQGSEA. CDR3 coding DNA: TGCAGCTTTACAGGGGACTATGGCTACACCTTC. Its translation: CSFTGDYGYTF.

CDR3 coding DNA: TGTGCCAGCAGCCCCTCGACAGGGCGCGAGCAGTACTTC. As protein: CASSPSTGREQYF. The rearrangement uses TRBV7-2 and TRBJ2-7; TRBD1 agrees at 7 bases. The V segment lost 5 bases and the J segment 6 bases; nucleotides outside the gene matches: 7. Germline CDR1 SGHTA, CDR2 FQGNSA. The CDR3 runs 13 residues.

This clonotype appeared a few times. The chain has TRBV20-1 and TRBJ1-4; D not certain. Per germline, CDR1 DFQATT and CDR2 SNEGSKA (reference sequence). The ends were cut back, 2 bases at V and 3 bases at J, with 4 bases in the middle. This CDR3 region has 12 residues. The chain's CDR3 is CSARLPNEKLFF. As DNA, the CDR3 is TGCAGTGCTAGACTCCCTAATGAAAAACTGTTTTTT.

The rearrangement links TRBV29-1 to TRBJ1-5; 7 nucleotides align to TRBD1. The germline V gene encodes CDR1 SQVTM and CDR2 ANQGSEA. The CDR3 runs to 13 residues. J gave up 2 bases and V 8 bases, and 6 bases lay outside the gene matches. The CDR3 loop reads CSSQGTGNQPQHF. The CDR3 coding sequence is TGCAGCAGTCAAGGGACAGGCAATCAGCCCCAGCATTTT.

This sequence joins TRBV2 and TRBJ1-3, with a tentative D call TRBD1 (6 bases). V lost 8 bases and J lost 5, with 19 bases in between. Germline V gene sequence: CDR1 SNHLY, CDR2 FYNNEI. The CDR3 has 15 amino acids. CDR3 coding DNA: TGTGCCAGCTCACCAACCGGGACACAGAGAAACACCATATATTTT. Residues: CASSPTGTQRNTIYF.

The chain has TRBV5-5 and TRBJ1-5, with D possibly TRBD1 on 5 matching bases. CDR1 is SGHKS and CDR2 is YYEKEE in the germline V gene (reference sequence). The ends were cut back, 4 bases at V and 9 bases at J, with 11 bases in the middle. The CDR3 extends over 12 amino acids. The CDR3: CASSQGDGPQHF. In DNA, the CDR3 is TGTGCCAGCAGCCAAGGGGACGGGCCCCAGCATTTT.

The chain carries TRBV2 and TRBJ2-7; D ambiguous. The CDR3 totals 14 residues. The germline V and J ends were trimmed by 2 bases and 3 bases, with 11 bases remaining between them. The V gene's germline CDR1 is SNHLY and CDR2 FYNNEI. CDR3: CASSERETNYEQYF. The CDR3 region has the DNA TGTGCCAGCAGTGAACGCGAGACAAACTACGAGCAGTACTTC.

V gene TRBV7-2 combines with J gene TRBJ1-5; weak D call: TRBD1 (5 bases). This CDR3 has 14 residues. Trimming left V 4 bases short and J 7 bases short, with 14 bases between. Germline V gene sequence: CDR1 SGHTA, CDR2 FQGNSA. CDR3: CASSSGWDEQPQHF. In nucleotides, the CDR3 is TGTGCCAGCAGCTCCGGTTGGGACGAGCAGCCCCAGCATTTT.

The chain recombines TRBV7-9 with TRBJ1-3; D not certain. Germline V gene data show CDR1 as SEHNR and CDR2 as FQNEAQ (reference sequence). This CDR3 contains 14 residues. V lost 0 bases and J lost 2, with 5 bases in between. This chain's CDR3 is CASSLAEAGNTIYF. The CDR3, as DNA: TGTGCCAGCAGCTTAGCAGAAGCTGGAAACACCATATATTTT.

This clonotype was picked up many times. The V gene is TRBV13, the J gene TRBJ1-1; D not resolved. Germline-derived CDR1 and CDR2 are PRHDT and FYEKMQ (reference sequence). The germline V and J ends were trimmed by 3 bases and 1 base, with 9 bases remaining between them. The length of the CDR3 is 14 residues. CDR3 DNA sequence: TGTGCCAGCAGCTTCGATCGAGGGAACACTGAAGCTTTCTTT. It codes for CASSFDRGNTEAFF.

This clonotype has at least ten counts. The chain uses TRBV19 and TRBJ1-1; D gene unclear. V dropped 6 bases and J dropped 3 bases, with 5 bases sitting between them. The CDR3 covers 11 residues. CDR1 and CDR2 (germline): LNHDA, SQIVND (reference sequence). The CDR3 DNA is TGTGCCAGTAGGTGGGACACTGAAGCTTTCTTT. This codes for CASRWDTEAFF.

Remarks on this clonotype: With a much larger clone just one base away, this may be a read error. The V and J genes are TRBV7-9 and TRBJ1-2; TRBD1 agrees at 8 bases. This CDR3 has 13 amino acids. After removal of 5 bases from V and 6 bases from J, the junction contained 5 bases not matched to a gene. Germline-derived CDR1 and CDR2 are SEHNR and FQNEAQ (reference sequence). The DNA for the CDR3 is TGTGCCAGCAGCGGAGGACAGGGCGATGGCTACACCTTC. It translates to CASSGGQGDGYTF.

The table lists this clonotype with a few counts. V usage is TRBV19 and J usage is TRBJ1-2, with 10 bases fitting TRBD1. The germline V gene encodes CDR1 LNHDA and CDR2 SQIVND (reference sequence). CDR3 length: 14 amino acids. V shed 7 bases, J shed 7 bases, and the junction held 9 bases outside the gene matches. CDR3 coding DNA: TGTGCCAGTAAAGCCCGGGACAGGGGAGCTGGCTACACCTTC. Translation gives CASKARDRGAGYTF.

This chain connects TRBV5-1 to TRBJ1-1; TRBD1 agrees at 7 bases. With V trimmed by 4 bases and J by 1 base, 7 bases remained unmatched. The CDR3 is made up of 15 amino acids. The germline gives CDR1 SGHRS, CDR2 YFSETQ. Written as DNA, the CDR3 is TGCGCCAGCAGCATCACAGGGGTGGGGAACACTGAAGCTTTCTTT. This codes for CASSITGVGNTEAFF.

The chain is built from TRBV7-9 and TRBJ2-7; 10 bases are a match to TRBD2. Germline CDR1 SEHNR, CDR2 FQNEAQ (reference sequence). The CDR3 sequence is 20 residues long. The V gene end was trimmed by 1 base and the J gene end by 2 bases; junction bases not matched to a gene: 17. This CDR3 reads CASSLERGKASSGSPYEQYF. The CDR3 DNA follows: TGTGCCAGCAGCTTAGAGCGGGGTAAAGCGTCTAGCGGGAGTCCCTACGAGCAGTACTTC.

Concerning this clonotype: Sequence at one end of the junction differs from germline and may be a read error. The rearrangement uses TRBV29-1 and TRBJ1-2, with D possibly being TRBD1 (6 bases). The V gene's germline CDR1 is SQVTM and CDR2 ANQGSEA. The CDR3 consists of 14 residues. CDR3 sequence: CSVEGDTVNCGYTF. CDR3 coding DNA: TGCAGCGTTGAGGGGGACACCGTTAACTGTGGCTACACCTTC.

This clonotype was picked up many times. The rearrangement links TRBV7-8 to TRBJ2-5, with 7 bases matching TRBD1. The J segment lost 4 bases and the V segment lost 5 bases, leaving 7 bases of the junction unmatched. Per the germline V gene, CDR1 is SGHVS and CDR2 is FQNEAQ. The CDR3 sequence is 14 residues long. CDR3 residues: CASSPQTGTETQYF. CDR3 sequence (DNA): TGTGCCAGCAGCCCCCAGACAGGGACAGAGACCCAGTACTTC.